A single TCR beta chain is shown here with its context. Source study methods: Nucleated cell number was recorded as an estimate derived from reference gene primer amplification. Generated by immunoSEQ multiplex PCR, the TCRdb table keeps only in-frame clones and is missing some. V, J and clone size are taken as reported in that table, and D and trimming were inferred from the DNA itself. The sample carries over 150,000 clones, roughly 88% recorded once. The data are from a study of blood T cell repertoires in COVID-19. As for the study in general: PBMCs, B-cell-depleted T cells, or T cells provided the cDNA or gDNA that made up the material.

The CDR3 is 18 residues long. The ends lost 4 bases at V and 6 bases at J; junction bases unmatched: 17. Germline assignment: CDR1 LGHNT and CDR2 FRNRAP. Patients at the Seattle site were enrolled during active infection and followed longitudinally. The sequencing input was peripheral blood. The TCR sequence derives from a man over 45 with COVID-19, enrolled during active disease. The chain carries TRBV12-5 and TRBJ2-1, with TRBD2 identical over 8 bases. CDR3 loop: CASGWDLVPSGRGNEQFF. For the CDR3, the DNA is TGTGCTAGTGGTTGGGACCTGGTACCCAGCGGGAGAGGCAATGAGCAGTTCTTC.